The source of this TCR beta chain is a study of cytomegalovirus exposure and HLA in healthy donors. Germline lookup yields CDR1 MGHRA and CDR2 YSYEKL. The CDR3 spans 15 residues. V shed 2 bases and J 8 bases; nucleotides not matched to a gene: 8. With 60 Vbeta and 13 Jbeta primers, the PCR was carried out. Clones were sequenced by immunoSEQ multiplex PCR, and TCRdb holds only the in-frame ones, with some missing. The sample includes 150,000 to 200,000 clones, roughly 74% of them seen just once. This chain links TRBV4-1 with TRBJ1-4, with 7 bases identical to TRBD1. The clonotype was recovered from a male donor in good health and CMV-seronegative. Sequenced sample: PBMCs. Here the CDR3 DNA reads TGCGCCAGCAGCCAATCGACAGGGCTCTGGGAAAAACTGTTTTTT. This encodes CASSQSTGLWEKLFF.